This section outlines one T cell receptor (beta chain) sequence together with its context. What it binds is unknown. Original data processing: Patient-derived CD8+ clones with a size above 1% showed rare matches to published virus-specific TCRB sequences. Assay used: immunoSEQ multiplex PCR; TCRdb lists only in-frame clones, some missing. The V and J calls and the clone size are those of that table, but D and trimming were determined from the DNA. The data contain around 4,700 clones, over 70% of them seen just once; the ten biggest clones take up over 30%. The sample is drawn from a study of somatic mutations in cytotoxic T cells in rheumatoid arthritis. Study-wide context: Flow sorting yielded some V beta antibody-stained T-cell populations at nearly 100% purity, among them V beta1+ cells sequenced for TCRB. Regarding the study as a whole: It was found that CD8+ T-cell clonality in rheumatoid arthritis patients did not differ significantly from that in age-matched healthy controls.

Germline V CDR1 and CDR2: MDHEN, SYDVKM. This CDR3 spans 15 amino acids. With 5 bases removed from V and 5 bases from J, the gap between germline ends came to 15 bases. Sequenced: CD8+ T cells sorted from blood. V gene TRBV28 combines with J gene TRBJ1-4; TRBD1 might be the D (6 bases). The TCR comes from a man between 70 and 80 years old with rheumatoid arthritis. The CDR3: CASSTPGTRNEKLFF. CDR3 nucleotide sequence: TGTGCCAGCAGTACACCCGGGACAAGGAATGAAAAACTGTTTTTT.